This T cell receptor (beta chain) originates from a study of blood T cell repertoires in COVID-19. Study background: Sites across the United States, Italy and Spain contributed samples from acute and convalescent COVID-19. The cDNA or gDNA used as material had been derived from T cells, B-cell-depleted T cells, or PBMCs.

Per germline, CDR1 SGHDN and CDR2 FVKESK. V was pared by 0 bases and J by 8 bases, with 7 bases between. CDR3 length: 12 amino acids. In the study's own analysis: Amplification of reference gene primers provided the estimated nucleated cell counts. The method was immunoSEQ multiplex PCR; TCRdb's version includes in-frame clones alone and lacks a portion of them. V and J calls and clone size are those listed in that table; D and trimming were worked out from the DNA. The sample shows more than 200,000 clones, 80% to 90% of them seen only once. This sequence joins TRBV14 and TRBJ1-2; D gene ambiguous. The receptor was derived from a woman in her 40s who had recovered from COVID-19. The sample comprised peripheral blood. The CDR3 DNA reads TGTGCCAGCAGCCAAGACAGTCTCGGCTACACCTTC. Translation: CASSQDSLGYTF.